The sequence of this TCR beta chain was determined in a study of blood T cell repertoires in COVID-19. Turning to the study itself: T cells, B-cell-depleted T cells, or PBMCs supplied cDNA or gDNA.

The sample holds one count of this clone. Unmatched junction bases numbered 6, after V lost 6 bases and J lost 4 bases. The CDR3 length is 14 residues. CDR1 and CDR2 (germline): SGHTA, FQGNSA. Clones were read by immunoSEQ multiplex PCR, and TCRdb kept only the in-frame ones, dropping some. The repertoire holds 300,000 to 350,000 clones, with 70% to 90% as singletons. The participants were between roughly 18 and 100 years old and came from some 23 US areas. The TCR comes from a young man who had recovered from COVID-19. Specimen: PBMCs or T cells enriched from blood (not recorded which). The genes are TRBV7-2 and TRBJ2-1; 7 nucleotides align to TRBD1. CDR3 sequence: CASSRDRSYNEQFF. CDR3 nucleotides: TGTGCCAGCAGTCGGGACAGAAGTTACAATGAGCAGTTCTTC.